This T cell receptor (beta chain) stems from a study of Ad26.COV2.S vaccination and SARS-CoV-2 variants. Germline V gene data show CDR1 as SGHDT and CDR2 as YYEEEE. This CDR3 contains 15 residues. After removal of 4 bases from V and 7 bases from J, the junction contained 5 bases not matched to a gene. For this clone: Antigen unknown.

TCRdb's copy holds only in-frame clones and misses some; the assay was immunoSEQ multiplex PCR. The repertoire holds almost 400,000 clones, with approximately 91% as singletons. Study results and limitations: Reportedly, after vaccination the spike-specific CD8+ and CD4+ T cell responses displayed substantial breadth.

This sample's treatment: 15 to 20 received Ad26.COV2.S at low or high dose, single or two shots; 5 received placebo; per-sample allocation not given. Samples were taken on day 63 after the first vaccine or placebo injection. The administered vaccine (an Ad26 vector) expressed Wuhan-strain SARS-CoV-2 spike. This sample comprised peripheral blood, obtained in a trial of Ad26.COV2.S vaccine versus placebo. The receptor was derived from a person aged 18-65 years who received the Ad26.COV2.S COVID-19 vaccine or a placebo. The rearrangement uses TRBV5-6 and TRBJ1-6, with TRBD1 identical over 10 bases. This CDR3 is CASSVGTGANSPLHF. CDR3 nucleotides: TGTGCCAGCAGCGTCGGGACAGGGGCCAATTCACCCCTCCACTTT.